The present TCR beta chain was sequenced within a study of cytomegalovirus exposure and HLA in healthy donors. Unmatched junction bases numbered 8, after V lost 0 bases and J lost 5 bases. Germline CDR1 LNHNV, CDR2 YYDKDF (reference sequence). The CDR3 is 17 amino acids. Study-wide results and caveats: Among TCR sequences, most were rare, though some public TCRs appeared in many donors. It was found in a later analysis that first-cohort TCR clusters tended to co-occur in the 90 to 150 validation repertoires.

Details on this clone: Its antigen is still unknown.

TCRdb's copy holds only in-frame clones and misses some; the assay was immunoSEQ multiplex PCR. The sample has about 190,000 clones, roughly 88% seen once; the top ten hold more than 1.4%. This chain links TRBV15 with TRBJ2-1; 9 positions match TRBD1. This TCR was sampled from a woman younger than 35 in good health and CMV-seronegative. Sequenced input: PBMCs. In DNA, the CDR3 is TGTGCCACCAGCAGAGAAGGTCTTAGGGACAGGGACAATGAGCAGTTCTTC. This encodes CATSREGLRDRDNEQFF.